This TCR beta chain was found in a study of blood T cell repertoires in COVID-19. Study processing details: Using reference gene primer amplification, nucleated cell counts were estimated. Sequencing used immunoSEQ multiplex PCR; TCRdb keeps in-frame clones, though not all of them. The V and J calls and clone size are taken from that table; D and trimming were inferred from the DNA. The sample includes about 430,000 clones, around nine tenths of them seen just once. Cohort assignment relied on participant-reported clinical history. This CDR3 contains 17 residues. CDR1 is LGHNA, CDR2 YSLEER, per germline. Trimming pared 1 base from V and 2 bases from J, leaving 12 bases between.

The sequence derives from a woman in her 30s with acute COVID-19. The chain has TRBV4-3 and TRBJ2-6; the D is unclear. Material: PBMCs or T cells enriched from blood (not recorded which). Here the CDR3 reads CASSQGSSAAGANVLTF. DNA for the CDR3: TGCGCCAGCAGCCAAGGGTCCAGCGCGGCTGGGGCCAACGTCCTGACTTTC.